This is a list of T cell receptor beta chains from one sample in a study of shared clonotypes between healthy human individuals. Assay used: immunoSEQ multiplex PCR; TCRdb lists only in-frame clones, some missing. Found here are around 1,100,000 clones, about 80% of them singletons; the top ten hold roughly 0.82%. Specimen: memory CD4+ T cells from PBMCs. The receptors were gathered from a man aged 18 to 29 in good health. Some clones in this sample may be carry-over from other donors' samples. CDR3s include the opening cysteine and the closing phenylalanine or tryptophan. The D gene is left open where the match is weak. Where a row states a size, it is once, few, many or the class of an expanded clone; other rows omit it.

TGTGCCAGCAGTTTCTCGGGAGATCAGGACGAGCAGTACTTC	CASSFSGDQDEQYF	TRBV27	TRBJ2-7	-	-
TGTGCCAGCGCGTACTCCTACGAGCAGTACTTC	CASAYSYEQYF	TRBV2	TRBJ2-7	-	-
TGTGCCAGCAAAAGGGAGGGCACTGAAGCTTTCTTT	CASKREGTEAFF	TRBV14	TRBJ1-1	-	-
TGTGCCAGCAGTTTGCCGCGGGGTCACAATGAGCAGTTCTTC	CASSLPRGHNEQFF	TRBV28	TRBJ2-1	-	-
TGTGCCAGCAGCAAAAATCAGGAGGCCAATCAGCCCCAGCATTTT	CASSKNQEANQPQHF	TRBV21-1	TRBJ1-5	-	-
TGCGCCAACATTCCAATTCCGGGACTAGCGGGAGAGGGGGAGGAAGATACGCAGTATTTT	CANIPIPGLAGEGEEDTQYF	TRBV10-1	TRBJ2-3	-	TRBD2
TGCGCCAGCAGCCCGAAAGTAGATACGCAGTATTTT	CASSPKVDTQYF	TRBV5-1	TRBJ2-3	-	-
TGTGCCAGCATCCGCGATGGGTTTTACGAGCAGTACTTC	CASIRDGFYEQYF	TRBV2	TRBJ2-7	many	-
TGTGCCAGCAGTCCCCAGGCCCCCCAAGAGACCCAGTACTTC	CASSPQAPQETQYF	TRBV28	TRBJ2-5	-	-
TGTGCCAGCAGCAAAAGGACAGCGATCGGGGAGCTGTTTTTT	CASSKRTAIGELFF	TRBV21-1	TRBJ2-2	-	-
TGTGCCAGCCGCCTTACTAGCGATAGCACAGATACGCAGTATTTT	CASRLTSDSTDTQYF	TRBV7-3	TRBJ2-3	-	TRBD2
TGTGCCAGCTCACCAGCCCAGGGCTACGAGCAGTACTTC	CASSPAQGYEQYF	TRBV18	TRBJ2-7	-	-
TGTGCCAGCAGCCGCGACAGGGGACTGAACACTGAAGCTTTCTTT	CASSRDRGLNTEAFF	TRBV11-1	TRBJ1-1	once	TRBD1
TGTGCCAGCACGCAGGGGCGAAACACAGATACGCAGTATTTT	CASTQGRNTDTQYF	TRBV28	TRBJ2-3	-	-
TGCGCCAGCAGCTGGGGGGGCGCAGTCTACGAGCAGTACTTC	CASSWGGAVYEQYF	TRBV5-1	TRBJ2-7	once	-
TGTGCCACCAGCAGAGATAGGGAGGGGACAGGGGGCTACGAGCAGTACTTC	CATSRDREGTGGYEQYF	TRBV15	TRBJ2-7	-	TRBD1
TGTGCCAGCAGCGTCCCGTATAGCAATCAGCCCCAGCATTTT	CASSVPYSNQPQHF	TRBV6-1	TRBJ1-5	-	-
TGTGCCAGCAGCACCTTGGGACAGGGGGCCCCCGGGGAGCTGTTTTTT	CASSTLGQGAPGELFF	TRBV7-3	TRBJ2-2	-	TRBD1
TGTGCCAGCTCCCACGGTCCTCGGAATGAGCAGTTCTTC	CASSHGPRNEQFF	TRBV18	TRBJ2-1	-	-
TGTGCCAGCAGGTTCGACTATTCCTACGAGCAGTACTTC	CASRFDYSYEQYF	TRBV28	TRBJ2-7	-	-
TGCGCCAGCAGCCAAGACGCCGGTCTGAGTGAGCAGTTCTTC	CASSQDAGLSEQFF	TRBV4-1	TRBJ2-1	-	-
TGCGCCAGCAGCCATTTGGGGGCATCCACAGATACGCAGTATTTT	CASSHLGASTDTQYF	TRBV4-1	TRBJ2-3	once	-
TGCGCCAGCAGCTTGGTGGGGAGCAAAAACATTCAGTACTTC	CASSLVGSKNIQYF	TRBV5-1	TRBJ2-4	-	-
TGTGCCAGCAGCTCGAAACCCGGGACAGGTAACTACGAGCAGTACTTC	CASSSKPGTGNYEQYF	TRBV5-4	TRBJ2-7	-	TRBD1
TGCGCCAGCAGCTTGCCTAGCGGGAGTGCTAATGAGCAGTTCTTC	CASSLPSGSANEQFF	TRBV5-1	TRBJ2-1	-	TRBD2
TGTGCCAGCAGCCCGCTGGGCGGGAGGTCTAATGAGCAGTTCTTC	CASSPLGGRSNEQFF	TRBV11-2	TRBJ2-1	once	TRBD2
TGTGCCAAAAAAGGACAGGGGAATGGCTACACCTTC	CAKKGQGNGYTF	TRBV6-1	TRBJ1-2	-	TRBD1
TGCGCCAGCAGCGTCAACAGCCGAAACACTGAAGCTTTCTTT	CASSVNSRNTEAFF	TRBV5-1	TRBJ1-1	-	-
TGTGCCAGCAGTTACTTGTTCGGGAGTCAGCCCCAGCATTTT	CASSYLFGSQPQHF	TRBV28	TRBJ1-5	-	-
TGTGCCAGCAGCCCCCACAGCGGCAGAGGGGGATACGAGCAGTACTTC	CASSPHSGRGGYEQYF	TRBV11-2	TRBJ2-7	-	-
TGCAGCGTTGCCCGGACCTACTCCTCTGACTCTGGAAACACCATATATTTT	CSVARTYSSDSGNTIYF	TRBV29-1	TRBJ1-3	-	-
TGTGCCAGCAGTCCTCGGACAGGTAGCACAGATACGCAGTATTTT	CASSPRTGSTDTQYF	TRBV11-3	TRBJ2-3	-	TRBD1